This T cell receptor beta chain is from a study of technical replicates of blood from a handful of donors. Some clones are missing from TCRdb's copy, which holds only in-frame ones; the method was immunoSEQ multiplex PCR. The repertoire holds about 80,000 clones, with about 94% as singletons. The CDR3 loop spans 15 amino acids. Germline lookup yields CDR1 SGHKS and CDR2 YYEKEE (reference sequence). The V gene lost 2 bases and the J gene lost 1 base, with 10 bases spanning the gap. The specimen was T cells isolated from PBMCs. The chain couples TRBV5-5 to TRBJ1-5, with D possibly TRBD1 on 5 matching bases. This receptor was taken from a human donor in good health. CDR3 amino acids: CASSLQVGSNQPQHF. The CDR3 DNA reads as TGTGCCAGCAGCTTACAGGTGGGAAGCAATCAGCCCCAGCATTTT.